The present entry profiles one T cell receptor beta chain with its context. The data belong to a study of T cell changes during pregnancy in multiple sclerosis. V trimming: 5 bases; J trimming: 2 bases; junction bases outside the gene matches: 7. The CDR3 is 16 residues long. Germline V CDR1 and CDR2: MNHEY, SMNVEV (reference sequence). Data came from immunoSEQ multiplex PCR; TCRdb stores just in-frame clones and leaves some out. The top ten hold 1.5% to 2% of the sample, which has about 76,000 clones, roughly 92% seen once. The chain has TRBV27 and TRBJ2-1; 9 nucleotides align to TRBD2. The source was peripheral blood, collected in the first trimester of pregnancy. The sequence came from a female donor in good health, enrolled as a control in a pregnancy study. CDR3 coding DNA: TGTGCCAGCAGTCCCCCCCAGCGGGGGGCCTACAATGAGCAGTTCTTC. Translating it yields CASSPPQRGAYNEQFF.